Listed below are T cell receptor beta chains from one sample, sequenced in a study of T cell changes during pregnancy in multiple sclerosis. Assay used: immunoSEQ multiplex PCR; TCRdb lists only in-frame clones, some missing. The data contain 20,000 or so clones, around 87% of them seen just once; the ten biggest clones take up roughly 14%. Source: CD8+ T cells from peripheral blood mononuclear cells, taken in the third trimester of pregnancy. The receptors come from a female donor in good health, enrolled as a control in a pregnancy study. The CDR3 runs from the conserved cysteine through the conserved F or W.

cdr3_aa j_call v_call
CASTLAGVYNEQFF TRBJ2-1 TRBV28
CASSGTGSHEQYF TRBJ2-7 TRBV9
CASSPGTGSGYGYTF TRBJ1-2 TRBV7-2
CSVEEARNTDTQYF TRBJ2-3 TRBV29-1
CSVTGVGNTIYF TRBJ1-3 TRBV29-1
CSVGEGGEIRYNEQFF TRBJ2-1 TRBV29-1
CASSDETGLNEQFF TRBJ2-1 TRBV6-4
CASSLGVAGATDTQYF TRBJ2-3 TRBV28
CASSLEGADTDTQYF TRBJ2-3 TRBV13
CASSLTTGTISYEQYF TRBJ2-7 TRBV13
CASSLAQEAPGANYGYTF TRBJ1-2 TRBV5-6
CASGLAIPTSGLPDEQYF TRBJ2-7 TRBV12-5
CASSFHPPGIFPTSGANVLTF TRBJ2-6 TRBV5-1
CAWNGGGVAFF TRBJ1-1 TRBV30
CASSIRLAGGETQYF TRBJ2-5 TRBV19
CSVAGGEADTQYF TRBJ2-3 TRBV29-1
CSVSLTSGTGDEQFF TRBJ2-1 TRBV29-1
CASSLARGLGSTNTEAFF TRBJ1-1 TRBV5-6
CASSLAAGEQFF TRBJ2-1 TRBV7-6
CASSPSSGTPRGYTF TRBJ1-2 TRBV9
CASSLVIVSGGQETQYF TRBJ2-5 TRBV7-9
CASSQGQAYTGELFF TRBJ2-2 TRBV5-4
CASSLVAGGPSIYNEQFF TRBJ2-1 TRBV4-1
CSVEPQEPSGSNEQFF TRBJ2-1 TRBV29-1